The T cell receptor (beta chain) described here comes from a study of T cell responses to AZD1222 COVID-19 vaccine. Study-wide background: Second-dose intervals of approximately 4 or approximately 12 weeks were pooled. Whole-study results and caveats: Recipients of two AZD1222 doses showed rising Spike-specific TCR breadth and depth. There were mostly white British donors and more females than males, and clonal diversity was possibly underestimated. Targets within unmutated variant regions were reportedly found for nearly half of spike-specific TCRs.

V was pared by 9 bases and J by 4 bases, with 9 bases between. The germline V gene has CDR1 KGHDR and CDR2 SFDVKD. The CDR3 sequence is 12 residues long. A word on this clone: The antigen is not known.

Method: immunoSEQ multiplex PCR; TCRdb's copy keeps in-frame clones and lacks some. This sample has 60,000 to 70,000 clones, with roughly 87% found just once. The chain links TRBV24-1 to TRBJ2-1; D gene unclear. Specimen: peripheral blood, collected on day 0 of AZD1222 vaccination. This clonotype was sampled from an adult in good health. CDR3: CATGRLYNEQFF. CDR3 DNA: TGTGCCACCGGGCGACTGTACAATGAGCAGTTCTTC.